This section outlines one T cell receptor (beta chain) sequence together with its context. Its antigen is unknown. This sample is drawn from a study of beta chain features in type 1 diabetes. Broader study findings: Patients with Type 1 diabetes showed moderately but significantly shorter TCRB CDR3s in all four CD4+ subsets.

Trimming removed 5 bases at V and 3 bases at J, with 5 bases between. The CDR3 is made up of 11 amino acids. Germline CDR1 SNHLY, CDR2 FYNNEI. Since all of the isolated RNA was reverse transcribed, expressed TCRB transcripts were what got sequenced. Here immunoSEQ multiplex PCR was the method, and the copy in TCRdb shows in-frame clones only, minus some. The profile shows about 150,000 clones, over 7.5% of them singletons. Sequenced sample: central memory CD4+ T cells from blood. This clonotype originated in a man younger than 30 in good health. The chain combines TRBV2 with TRBJ2-7; no reliable D call. The CDR3 sequence: CASSPRYEQYF. The CDR3 DNA follows: TGTGCCAGCAGTCCCCGCTACGAGCAGTACTTC.